The 16 T cell receptor beta chains in this list originate from one sample, sequenced in a study of blood T cell repertoires in COVID-19. The table came from immunoSEQ multiplex PCR; TCRdb's copy has only in-frame clones and leaves some out. This sample has 9,000 to 15,000 clones, with 65% to 90% found just once. The sequencing sample was made of peripheral blood. The source of these receptors is a human donor in a cohort sampled during active COVID-19.

The V and J genes are TRBV30 and TRBJ1-2; TRBD1 aligns across 8 bases. V shed 1 base and J 7 bases; nucleotides not matched to a gene: 8. The germline gives CDR1 GTSNPN, CDR2 SVGIG (reference sequence). The CDR3 contains 14 residues. This chain's CDR3 is CAWSANRGTFGYTF. The DNA for the CDR3 is TGTGCCTGGAGTGCAAACAGGGGGACTTTTGGCTACACCTTC.

V usage is TRBV6-6 and J usage is TRBJ2-2; D unresolved. CDR1 and CDR2 from the germline V gene are MNHNY and SVGAGI (reference sequence). V was clipped by 0 bases and J by 6 bases, with 5 bases between them. The CDR3 runs to 13 residues. CDR3 coding DNA: TGTGCCAGCAGTTACTCGAGAGCCGGGGAGCTGTTTTTT. Protein sequence: CASSYSRAGELFF.

V usage is TRBV18 and J usage is TRBJ1-1; TRBD1 is a possible D gene (6 bases). This CDR3 has 17 amino acids. The ends were cut back, 1 base at V and 0 bases at J, with 15 bases in the middle. Germline assignment: CDR1 KGHSH and CDR2 LQKENI. The CDR3 sequence is CASSPRRGGIMNTEAFF. The CDR3 nucleotides are TGTGCCAGCTCACCACGGAGGGGGGGGATTATGAACACTGAAGCTTTCTTT.

The chain recombines TRBV5-4 with TRBJ2-3, with TRBD2 matching over 9 bases. The CDR3 runs 16 residues. V was pared by 4 bases and J by 6 bases, with 12 bases of the junction left unmatched. CDR1 is SGHNT, CDR2 YYREEE, per germline (reference sequence). The CDR3 region has the DNA TGTGCCAGCAGCCCCGGGGGACTAGCCCCCGAGGATACGCAGTATTTT. Its translation: CASSPGGLAPEDTQYF.

The V and J genes are TRBV6-5 and TRBJ1-1; TRBD1 might be the D (5 bases). CDR3 length: 15 residues. CDR1 MNHEY and CDR2 SVGAGI come from the germline V gene. The ends were cut back, 0 bases at V and 4 bases at J, with 12 bases in the middle. CDR3 bases: TGTGCCAGCAGTTACTCGATGGGGGGGACCACTGAAGCTTTCTTT. Translating gives CASSYSMGGTTEAFF.

The chain combines TRBV3-1 (or the pseudogene TRBV3-2) with TRBJ1-3; no reliable D call. The germline CDR1 and CDR2 sequences are LGHDT and YNNKEL (reference sequence). CDR3 length: 14 residues. V dropped 3 bases and J dropped 4 bases, with 10 bases sitting between them. Here the CDR3 reads CASSQRERGNTIYF. CDR3 nucleotide sequence: TGTGCCAGCAGCCAGCGAGAGAGAGGAAACACCATATATTTT.

This chain uses TRBV4-3 with TRBJ2-3, with D possibly TRBD1 on 6 matching bases. V shed 6 bases and J shed 5 bases, with 12 bases lying between them. This CDR3 is 13 amino acids long. Looked up from germline, CDR1 is LGHNA and CDR2 is YSLEER. DNA of the CDR3: TGCGCCAGCAGTGGGGCAGGGGAAGATACGCAGTATTTT. It is translated as CASSGAGEDTQYF.

The genes are TRBV19 and TRBJ1-5; TRBD1 aligns across 9 bases. Unmatched junction bases numbered 9, after V lost 5 bases and J lost 4 bases. The germline V gene has CDR1 LNHDA and CDR2 SQIVND (reference sequence). CDR3 length: 16 residues. In nucleotides, the CDR3 is TGTGCCAGTAGTCACAACAGGGGGCGCGTAAATCAGCCCCAGCATTTT. It codes for CASSHNRGRVNQPQHF.

V gene TRBV4-2 combines with J gene TRBJ1-2, with 10 bases lining up with TRBD1. After removal of 1 base from V and 6 bases from J, the junction contained 2 bases not matched to a gene. The CDR3 is 14 amino acids. Germline V CDR1 and CDR2: LGHNA, YNFKEQ. Written as DNA, the CDR3 is TGTGCCAGCAGCCAAGGGACAGGGGGTGATGGCTACACCTTC. Translation gives CASSQGTGGDGYTF.

V usage is TRBV19 and J usage is TRBJ1-3, with unresolved D. The CDR3 consists of 17 residues. Looked up from germline, CDR1 is LNHDA and CDR2 is SQIVND (reference sequence). With 6 bases removed from V and 2 bases from J, the gap between germline ends came to 20 bases. The CDR3 DNA reads TGTGCCAGTAGCTACCCCGGGAGCTCTATAACTGGAAACACCATATATTTT. Amino acid sequence: CASSYPGSSITGNTIYF.

V and J are TRBV10-3 and TRBJ1-2, with TRBD1 matching 9 bases. Germline CDR1 reads ENHRY; CDR2 reads SYGVKD. V lost 4 bases, J lost 8 bases, and 8 bases stayed unmatched. The CDR3 covers 14 residues. CDR3 in amino acids: CAISAQGQGFGYTF. The CDR3 bases are TGTGCCATCAGTGCGCAGGGACAGGGCTTCGGCTACACCTTC.

The CDR3 DNA sequence: TGTGCCAGCTCCCCGACACAGGACTATGGCTACACCTTC. Translating gives CASSPTQDYGYTF. The chain links TRBV18 to TRBJ1-2, with D maybe TRBD1 (5 bases). The CDR3 covers 13 residues. Germline assignment: CDR1 KGHSH and CDR2 LQKENI. Trimming stripped 6 bases from V and 3 bases from J, with 11 bases between.

The chain carries TRBV7-2 and TRBJ2-3; D uncertain. Trimming pared 4 bases from V and 5 bases from J, leaving 13 bases between. The CDR3 has 14 amino acids. The germline V gene has CDR1 SGHTA and CDR2 FQGNSA. The DNA for the CDR3 is TGTGCCAGCAGCTCCGCCAGGCGTATAGATACGCAGTATTTT. This codes for CASSSARRIDTQYF.

This clone has more than one count but fewer than ten. The CDR3 sequence is CASSPRGLAGSYEQYF. DNA for the CDR3: TGTGCCAGCAGCCCGAGGGGGCTAGCGGGGTCTTACGAGCAGTACTTC. The chain carries TRBV11-2 and TRBJ2-7; 9 nucleotides line up with TRBD2. Trimming took 5 bases from V and 4 from J; bases not matched to a gene: 12. CDR3 size: 16 residues. CDR1 is SGHAT, CDR2 FQNNGV, per germline.

This clone was seen a few times. This sequence joins TRBV5-1 and TRBJ1-1; D is perhaps TRBD1 (6 bases). Germline CDR1 is SGHRS and CDR2 is YFSETQ. V shed 3 bases and J shed 7 bases, with 13 bases lying between them. There are 13 residues in the CDR3. CDR3 residues: CASSYIQGLEAFF. The CDR3 nucleotides read TGCGCCAGCAGCTACATACAGGGTCTTGAAGCTTTCTTT.

The chain combines TRBV6-5 with TRBJ1-2; D not certain. The ends were cut back, 0 bases at V and 4 bases at J, with 12 bases in the middle. Germline loops: CDR1 MNHEY, CDR2 SVGAGI. The CDR3 is 15 amino acids. The CDR3 here is CASSYSQDKLYGYTF. CDR3 bases: TGTGCCAGCAGTTACTCTCAAGACAAGCTCTATGGCTACACCTTC.